A single sample is the source of the 25 T cell receptor beta chains below, sequenced in a study of cytomegalovirus exposure and HLA in healthy donors. In the PCR, 60 Vbeta and 13 Jbeta primers were used. Sequencing used immunoSEQ multiplex PCR; TCRdb keeps in-frame clones, though not all of them. The sample records 95,000 to 110,000 clones, more than 75% being singletons. The sample taken for sequencing was PBMCs. The source is a woman aged 18-35 years in good health and CMV-seropositive.

The gene calls are TRBV6-5 and TRBJ1-1; unclear D gene. There are 13 residues in the CDR3. V was cut by 0 bases and J by 8 bases, with 10 bases left in between. In germline, CDR1 is MNHEY, CDR2 SVGAGI. The CDR3 reads CASSYSWEGEAFF. The DNA of the CDR3 is TGTGCCAGCAGTTACTCTTGGGAGGGAGAAGCTTTCTTT.

This clone was observed at least ten times. This chain uses TRBV27 with TRBJ1-5, with D unresolved. The CDR3 has 15 residues. The germline gives CDR1 MNHEY, CDR2 SMNVEV (reference sequence). Trimming stripped 0 bases from V and 3 bases from J, with 9 bases between. DNA of the CDR3: TGTGCCAGCAGTTTATCGTCCGGGTCCAATCAGCCCCAGCATTTT. This gives the protein CASSLSSGSNQPQHF.

The V and J genes are TRBV28 and TRBJ2-3, with a tentative D call TRBD2 (6 bases). The CDR3 is 13 amino acids. From germline, CDR1 is MDHEN and CDR2 SYDVKM. Trimming removed 7 bases from V and 6 bases from J, with 14 bases in between. Here the CDR3 DNA reads TGTGCCAGCATTCACCGGGAGTCGGATACGCAGTATTTT. This translates into CASIHRESDTQYF. Full variable domain (missing parts from reference TRBV28 and TRBJ2-3): DVKVTQSSRYLVKRTGEKVFLECVQDMDHENMFWYRQDPGLGLRLIYFSYDVKMKEKGDIPEGYSVSREKKERFSLILESASTNQTSMYLCASIHRESDTQYFGPGTRLTVL.

In its sample, this clone was seen a few times. The gene calls are TRBV5-6 and TRBJ1-3; maybe TRBD1 (6 bases). V lost 1 base, J lost 0 bases, and 8 bases lay in between. CDR1 is SGHDT, CDR2 YYEEEE, per germline. The CDR3 is 15 residues long. The CDR3 DNA follows: TGTGCCAGCAGCTTGAGGACAGCCTCTGGAAACACCATATATTTT. It encodes CASSLRTASGNTIYF.

The chain links TRBV15 to TRBJ2-7, with 7 bases that match TRBD1. The ends lost 3 bases at V and 3 bases at J; junction bases unmatched: 5. The CDR3 length is 14 residues. Germline V gene lookup returns CDR1 LNHNV and CDR2 YYDKDF (reference sequence). The CDR3 protein is CATSRADRYYEQYF. The CDR3 DNA sequence: TGTGCCACCAGCAGGGCGGACAGGTACTACGAGCAGTACTTC.

In its sample, this clone was seen a few times. The rearrangement links TRBV20-1 to TRBJ2-7; 7 bases are a match to TRBD1. The CDR3 is 10 residues long. The ends lost 6 bases at V and 9 bases at J; junction bases unmatched: 5. CDR1 is DFQATT and CDR2 is SNEGSKA in the germline V gene (reference sequence). DNA for the CDR3: TGCAGTGCGAGTAGGACAGGGCAGTACTTC. This gives the protein CSASRTGQYF.

The chain links TRBV28 to TRBJ2-2; maybe TRBD1 (6 bases). Germline-derived CDR1 and CDR2 are MDHEN and SYDVKM. CDR3 length: 13 residues. V shed 6 bases and J shed 4 bases, with 9 bases lying between them. CDR3 DNA sequence: TGTGCCAGCAGACGGACAGTCACCGGGGAGCTGTTTTTT. Translation: CASRRTVTGELFF.

The chain employs TRBV10-1 and TRBJ1-2; D is ambiguous. Trimming left V 0 bases short and J 7 bases short, with 9 bases between. The CDR3 covers 13 residues. Germline values: CDR1 WNHNN, CDR2 SYGVQD (reference sequence). CDR3 DNA sequence: TGCGCCAGCAGTGAGTCAATGATCGGTGGCTACACCTTC. Translated: CASSESMIGGYTF.

The chain uses TRBV19 and TRBJ1-2, with D hard to call. The CDR3 totals 14 residues. CDR1 and CDR2 from the germline V gene are LNHDA and SQIVND (reference sequence). The germline V and J ends were trimmed by 6 bases and 1 base, with 12 bases remaining between them. CDR3 DNA sequence: TGTGCCAGTAGGAGGGCAGCTAATAACTATGGCTACACCTTC. The encoded protein is CASRRAANNYGYTF.

In this sample, this clone turned up once. The CDR3: CASSLRHGPTYEQYF. DNA of the CDR3: TGTGCCAGCAGCTTAAGACATGGGCCCACCTACGAGCAGTACTTC. V is TRBV11-3 and J is TRBJ2-7; no reliable D call. The CDR3 covers 15 residues. The ends were cut back, 2 bases at V and 2 bases at J, with 13 bases in the middle. Looked up from germline, CDR1 is SGHNT and CDR2 is YENEEA.

The gene calls are TRBV6-5 and TRBJ2-7; D is undetermined. The germline CDR1 and CDR2 sequences are MNHEY and SVGAGI. The V end was cut by 0 bases, the J end by 3 bases, with 15 bases between. The CDR3 length is 16 residues. The CDR3 DNA sequence: TGTGCCAGCAGTTACTCTGAGGAAGGCCAACACTACGAGCAGTACTTC. Its protein product is CASSYSEEGQHYEQYF.

V gene TRBV6-6 combines with J gene TRBJ1-1; no reliable D call. CDR3 length equals 12 residues. The V end lost 6 bases, the J end lost 4 bases, and 9 bases lay between the germline ends. The germline gives CDR1 MNHNY, CDR2 SVGAGI (reference sequence). CDR3 residues: CASRAGTTEAFF. The DNA for the CDR3 is TGTGCCAGCAGGGCGGGAACCACTGAAGCTTTCTTT.

The J gene is TRBJ2-5, the V gene TRBV5-6, with 11 bases matching TRBD1. V shed 4 bases and J 0 bases; nucleotides not matched to a gene: 5. The CDR3 extends over 16 amino acids. Germline CDR1 reads SGHDT; CDR2 reads YYEEEE. Here the CDR3 reads CASSPGTGGYQETQYF. CDR3 nucleotide sequence: TGTGCCAGCAGCCCGGGGACAGGGGGGTACCAAGAGACCCAGTACTTC.

This clone showed up just once. The rearrangement uses TRBV28 and TRBJ2-5; possible D gene TRBD2, 6 bases. Trimming shortened V by 2 bases and J by 2 bases, and 12 bases separated the two germline ends. Germline CDR1 reads MDHEN; CDR2 reads SYDVKM. The CDR3 contains 15 residues. DNA for the CDR3: TGTGCCAGCAGTTTAGGGGGGACCATTCAAGAGACCCAGTACTTC. The encoded protein is CASSLGGTIQETQYF.

The V gene is TRBV19, the J gene TRBJ1-1; unclear D gene. Germline V gene sequence: CDR1 LNHDA, CDR2 SQIVND (reference sequence). Trimming left V 1 base short and J 1 base short, with 7 bases between. There are 14 residues in the CDR3. The CDR3 region has the DNA TGTGCCAGTAGTATAGTACAGACGAACACTGAAGCTTTCTTT. This translates into CASSIVQTNTEAFF.

J is TRBJ2-5 and V is TRBV6-5; D uncertain. Per germline, CDR1 MNHEY and CDR2 SVGAGI. This CDR3 contains 13 residues. V lost 6 bases and J 1 base, leaving 9 bases between the germline ends. The CDR3 coding sequence is TGTGCCAGCAGGGCGGCTCCCCAAGAGACCCAGTACTTC. The encoded protein is CASRAAPQETQYF.

CDR3 in DNA: TGTGCCTGGGTTCGAGACAGGGCAACAGATACGCAGTATTTT. Encoded protein: CAWVRDRATDTQYF. The V call is TRBV30, the J call TRBJ2-3; 7 bases match TRBD1. The CDR3 runs to 14 residues. Germline CDR1 is GTSNPN and CDR2 is SVGIG (reference sequence). The trim removed 5 bases at V and 3 bases at J, leaving 8 bases unmatched.

The V call is TRBV2, the J call TRBJ1-5; tentatively, D is TRBD1 (6 bases). Germline values: CDR1 SNHLY, CDR2 FYNNEI. Trimming took 8 bases from V and 4 from J, leaving 12 bases between them. CDR3 length: 13 amino acids. For the CDR3, the DNA is TGTGCCAGCCATACAACAGGGAATCAGCCCCAGCATTTT. The encoded protein is CASHTTGNQPQHF.

The chain recombines TRBV2 with TRBJ2-1, with 7 bases matching TRBD2. The CDR3 runs 16 residues. V lost 5 bases to trimming and J lost 2 bases; unmatched junction nucleotides: 9. Germline loops: CDR1 SNHLY, CDR2 FYNNEI. The CDR3 loop reads CASSPRLAGAYNEQFF. In nucleotides, the CDR3 is TGTGCCAGCAGTCCTCGTCTGGCGGGGGCCTACAATGAGCAGTTCTTC. Together with reference TRBV2 and TRBJ2-1, the CDR3 gives the full variable domain: EPEVTQTPSHQVTQMGQEVILRCVPISNHLYFYWYRQILGQKVEFLVSFYNNEISEKSEIFDDQFSVERPDGSNFTLKIRSTKLEDSAMYFCASSPRLAGAYNEQFFGPGTRLTVL.

V and J are TRBV19 and TRBJ1-2; 7 nucleotides line up with TRBD1. The junction had 9 bases not matched to a gene; V was cut back by 3 bases and J by 2 bases. CDR3 length: 16 amino acids. Germline V gives CDR1 LNHDA, CDR2 SQIVND (reference sequence). Written as DNA, the CDR3 is TGTGCCAGTAGTATTACAGGGGCTATTTTGAACTATGGCTACACCTTC. This sequence encodes CASSITGAILNYGYTF.

The chain uses TRBV5-6 and TRBJ1-1; D call uncertain. The V and J ends lost 4 bases and 6 bases respectively, with 13 bases between them. CDR3 length: 13 amino acids. Germline V lookup: CDR1 SGHDT, CDR2 YYEEEE. The CDR3 reads CASSEGGRAEAFF. DNA of the CDR3: TGTGCCAGCAGCGAGGGTGGGCGCGCTGAAGCTTTCTTT. Together with reference TRBV5-6 and TRBJ1-1, the CDR3 gives the full variable domain: DAGVTQSPTHLIKTRGQQVTLRCSPKSGHDTVSWYQQALGQGPQFIFQYYEEEERQRGNFPDRFSGHQFPNYSSELNVNALLLGDSALYLCASSEGGRAEAFFGQGTRLTVV.

The rearrangement uses TRBV2 and TRBJ2-1; D not certain. Germline CDR1 and CDR2: SNHLY and FYNNEI. Deletions cut 8 bases from V and 9 bases from J, with 20 bases between. This CDR3 region has 14 residues. The chain's CDR3 is CASLEALFGSEQFF. CDR3 nucleotide sequence: TGTGCCAGCCTCGAGGCACTATTTGGAAGTGAGCAGTTCTTC.

Here the CDR3 reads CSVVAGREQYF. The CDR3 DNA reads as TGCAGCGTAGTAGCGGGGAGAGAGCAGTACTTC. This chain links TRBV29-1 with TRBJ2-7; 8 bases are shared with TRBD2. This CDR3 has 11 amino acids. From germline, CDR1 is SQVTM and CDR2 ANQGSEA. With V trimmed by 6 bases and J by 7 bases, 5 bases remained unmatched.

The CDR3 loop reads CASSLLGTGSYEQYF. The DNA for the CDR3 is TGCGCCAGCAGCTTGTTGGGGACAGGTTCCTACGAGCAGTACTTC. The chain has TRBV5-1 and TRBJ2-7, with 8 bases fitting TRBD1. The V gene's germline CDR1 is SGHRS and CDR2 YFSETQ. J was trimmed by 1 base and V by 1 base; bases with no gene match: 4. This CDR3 comprises 15 residues.

This clone was detected only a few times. The gene calls are TRBV9 and TRBJ2-7; 8 bases are a match to TRBD2. The CDR3 length is 17 residues. After removal of 0 bases from V and 0 bases from J, the junction contained 8 bases not matched to a gene. Germline V gene sequence: CDR1 SGDLS, CDR2 YYNGEE. CDR3 amino acids: CASSVGGQRGNSYEQYF. The CDR3 DNA reads TGTGCCAGCAGCGTAGGGGGGCAGCGGGGGAACTCCTACGAGCAGTACTTC.